Described below is a single TCR beta chain sequence and its context. The antigen remains undetermined. These data belong to a study of PD-1 blockade in classical Hodgkin lymphoma. Whole-study results and caveats: Some patients started nivolumab under 1 year after ASCT, and they were excluded. Patients with a complete response exhibited baseline diversity comparable to newly diagnosed patients.

The data were produced by immunoSEQ multiplex PCR, yet TCRdb's version contains in-frame clones alone and is incomplete. The sample records about 11,000 clones, about 80% being singletons. There was relapse after autologous stem cell transplantation in every patient, and there was variation in brentuximab vedotin exposure. The CDR3 is made up of 14 amino acids. In germline, CDR1 is MNHNS, CDR2 SASEGT. Here the sequenced sample was peripheral blood mononuclear cells (PBMCs), taken before the second cycle of nivolumab. V and J are TRBV6-1 and TRBJ2-5, with TRBD2 matching 7 bases. The J call may not be correct, given that the DNA end is closer to TRBJ2-7. This clonotype was sampled from a human donor with classical Hodgkin lymphoma. As DNA, the CDR3 is TGTGCCAGCAGTGAAGGGACTAGCTCCTACGAGCAGTACTTC. Translating gives CASSEGTSSYEQYF.